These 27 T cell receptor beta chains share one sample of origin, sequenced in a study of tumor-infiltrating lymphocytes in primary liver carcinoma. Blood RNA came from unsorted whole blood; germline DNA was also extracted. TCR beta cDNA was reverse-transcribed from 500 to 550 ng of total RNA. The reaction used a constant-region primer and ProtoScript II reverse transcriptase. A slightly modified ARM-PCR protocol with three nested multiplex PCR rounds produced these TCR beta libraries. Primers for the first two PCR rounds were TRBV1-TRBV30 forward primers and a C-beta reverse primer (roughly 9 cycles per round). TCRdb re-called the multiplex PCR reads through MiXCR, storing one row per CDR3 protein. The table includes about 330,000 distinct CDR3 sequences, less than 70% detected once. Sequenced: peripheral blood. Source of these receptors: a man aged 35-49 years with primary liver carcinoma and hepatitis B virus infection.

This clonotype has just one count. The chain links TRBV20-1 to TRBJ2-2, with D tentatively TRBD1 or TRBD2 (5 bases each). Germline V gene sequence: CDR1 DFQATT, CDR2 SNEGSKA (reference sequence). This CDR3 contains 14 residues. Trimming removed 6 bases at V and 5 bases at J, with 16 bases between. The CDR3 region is CSARTGRGTGELFF. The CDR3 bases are TGCAGTGCCAGGACGGGGCGAGGGACCGGGGAGCTGTTTTTT.

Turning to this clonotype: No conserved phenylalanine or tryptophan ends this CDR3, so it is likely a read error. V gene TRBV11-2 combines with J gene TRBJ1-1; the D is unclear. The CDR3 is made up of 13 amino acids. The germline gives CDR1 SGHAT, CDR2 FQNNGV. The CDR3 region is CASCLGTNTEAFL. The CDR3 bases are TGTGCCAGCTGCTTAGGTACAAACACTGAAGCTTTCTTA.

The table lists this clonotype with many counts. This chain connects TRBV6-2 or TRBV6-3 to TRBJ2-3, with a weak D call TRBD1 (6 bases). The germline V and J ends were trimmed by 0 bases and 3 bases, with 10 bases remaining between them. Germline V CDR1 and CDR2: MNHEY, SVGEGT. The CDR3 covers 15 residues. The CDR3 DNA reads TGTGCCAGCAGTTACTCGTTAGGGGGAACAGATACGCAGTATTTT. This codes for CASSYSLGGTDTQYF.

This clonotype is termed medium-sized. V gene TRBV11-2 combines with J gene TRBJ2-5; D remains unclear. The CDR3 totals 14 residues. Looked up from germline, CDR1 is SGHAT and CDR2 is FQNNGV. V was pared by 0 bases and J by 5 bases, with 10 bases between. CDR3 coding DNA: TGTGCCAGCAGCTTAGATCGGGTTTTCGAGACCCAGTACTTC. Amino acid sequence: CASSLDRVFETQYF.

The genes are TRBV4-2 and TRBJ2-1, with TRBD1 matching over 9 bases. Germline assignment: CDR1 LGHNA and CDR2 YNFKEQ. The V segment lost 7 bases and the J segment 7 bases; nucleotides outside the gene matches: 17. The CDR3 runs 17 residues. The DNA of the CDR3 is TGTGCCAGCATCCGGAATTTACCGGGACAGGGCGTAAATGAGCAGTTCTTC. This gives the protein CASIRNLPGQGVNEQFF.

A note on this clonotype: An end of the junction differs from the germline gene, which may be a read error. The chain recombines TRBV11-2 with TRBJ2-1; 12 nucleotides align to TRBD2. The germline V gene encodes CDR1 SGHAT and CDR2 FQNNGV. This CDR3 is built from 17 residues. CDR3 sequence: CANSLTSGSGTYNEQFF. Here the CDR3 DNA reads TGTGCCAACAGCTTGACTAGCGGGAGTGGTACCTACAATGAGCAATTCTTC.

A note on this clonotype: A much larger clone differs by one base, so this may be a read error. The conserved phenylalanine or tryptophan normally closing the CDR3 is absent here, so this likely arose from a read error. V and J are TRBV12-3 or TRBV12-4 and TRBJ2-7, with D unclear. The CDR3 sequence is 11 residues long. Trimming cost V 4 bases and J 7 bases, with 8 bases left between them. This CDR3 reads CASSSAREQYL. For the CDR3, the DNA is TGTGCCAGCAGTTCGGCCCGAGAGCAGTACCTC.

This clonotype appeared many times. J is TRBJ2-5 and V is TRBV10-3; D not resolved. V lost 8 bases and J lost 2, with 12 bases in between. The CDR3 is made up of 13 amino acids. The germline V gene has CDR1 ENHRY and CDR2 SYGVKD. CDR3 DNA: TGTGCCATCGAAGACTCTGGTCAAGAGACCCAGTACTTC. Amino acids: CAIEDSGQETQYF.

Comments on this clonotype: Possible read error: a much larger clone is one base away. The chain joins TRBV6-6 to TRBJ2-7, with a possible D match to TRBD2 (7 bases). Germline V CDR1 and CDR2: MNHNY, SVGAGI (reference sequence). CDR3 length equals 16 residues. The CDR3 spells CDSSYRSGGVNYEQYF. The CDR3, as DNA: TGTGACAGCAGTTACAGGTCGGGGGGCGTCAACTACGAGCAGTACTTC.

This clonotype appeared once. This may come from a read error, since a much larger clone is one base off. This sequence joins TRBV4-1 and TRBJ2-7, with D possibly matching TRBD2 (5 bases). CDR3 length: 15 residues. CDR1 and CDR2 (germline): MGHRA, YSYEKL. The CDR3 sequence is CASSLGRGSSHEQYF. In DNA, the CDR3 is TGCGCCAGCAGCCTCGGAAGAGGGAGCTCCCACGAGCAGTACTTC.

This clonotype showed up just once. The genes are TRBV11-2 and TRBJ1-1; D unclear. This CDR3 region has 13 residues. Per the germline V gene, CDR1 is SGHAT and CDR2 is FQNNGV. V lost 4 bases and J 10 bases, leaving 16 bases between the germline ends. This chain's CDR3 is CASSYGHVRVAFF. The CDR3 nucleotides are TGTGCCAGCAGCTATGGGCATGTTAGGGTAGCTTTCTTT.

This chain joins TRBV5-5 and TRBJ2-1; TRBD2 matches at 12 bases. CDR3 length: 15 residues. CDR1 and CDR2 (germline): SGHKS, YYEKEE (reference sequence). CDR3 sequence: CTSSSGTSGSHGEFF. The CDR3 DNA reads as TGTACAAGCAGCTCCGGGACTAGCGGGTCCCATGGGGAGTTCTTC. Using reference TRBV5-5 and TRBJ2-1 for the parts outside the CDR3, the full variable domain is DAGVTQSPTHLIKTRGQQVTLRCSPISGHKSVSWYQQVLGQGPQFIFQYYEKEERGRGNFPDRFSARQFPNYSSELNVNALLLGDSALYLCTSSSGTSGSHGEFFGPGTRLTVL.

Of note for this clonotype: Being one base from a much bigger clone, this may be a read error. The CDR3 coding sequence is TGTGCCAGCAGGGGACAGGGTGATGATCCGCCCCAGCATTTT. Encoded protein: CASRGQGDDPPQHF. The J gene is TRBJ1-5, the V gene TRBV7-9, with 9 bases aligning to TRBD1. Germline V gene lookup returns CDR1 SEHNR and CDR2 FQNEAQ (reference sequence). The CDR3 length is 14 residues. V dropped 6 bases and J dropped 9; count of bases not matched to a gene: 9.

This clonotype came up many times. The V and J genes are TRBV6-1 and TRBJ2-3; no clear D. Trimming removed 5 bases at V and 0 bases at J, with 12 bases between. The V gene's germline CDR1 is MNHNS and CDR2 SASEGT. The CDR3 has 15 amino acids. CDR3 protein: CASSSLSLSTDTQYF. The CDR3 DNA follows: TGTGCCAGCAGTTCACTTTCACTGAGCACAGATACGCAGTATTTT.

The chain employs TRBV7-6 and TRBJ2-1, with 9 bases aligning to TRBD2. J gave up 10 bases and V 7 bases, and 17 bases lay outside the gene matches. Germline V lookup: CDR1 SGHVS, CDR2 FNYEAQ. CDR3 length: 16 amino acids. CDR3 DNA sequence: TGTGCCAGCAACCAAAGGGGACTAGCCAGCCGCGGGGAGCAGTTCTTC. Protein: CASNQRGLASRGEQFF.

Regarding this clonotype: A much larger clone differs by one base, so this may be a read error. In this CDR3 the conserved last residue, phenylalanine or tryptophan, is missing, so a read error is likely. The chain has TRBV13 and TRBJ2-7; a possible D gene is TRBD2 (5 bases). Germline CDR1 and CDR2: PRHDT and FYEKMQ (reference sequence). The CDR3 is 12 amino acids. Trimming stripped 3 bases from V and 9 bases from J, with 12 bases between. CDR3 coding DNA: TGTGCCAGCAGCTTCGCGAGGGATGGGCAGTACTTG. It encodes CASSFARDGQYL.

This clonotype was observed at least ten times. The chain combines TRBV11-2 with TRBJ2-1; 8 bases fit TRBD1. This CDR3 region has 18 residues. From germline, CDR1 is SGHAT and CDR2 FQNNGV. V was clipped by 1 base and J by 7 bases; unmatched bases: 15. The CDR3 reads CASSLGSLGQGLKNEQFF. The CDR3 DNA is TGTGCCAGCAGCTTAGGCTCCCTAGGACAGGGTCTTAAGAATGAGCAGTTCTTC.

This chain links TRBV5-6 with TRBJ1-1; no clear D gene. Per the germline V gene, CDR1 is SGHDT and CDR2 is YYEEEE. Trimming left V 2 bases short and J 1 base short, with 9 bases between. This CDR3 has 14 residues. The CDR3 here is CASSFPVSNTEAFF. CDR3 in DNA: TGTGCCAGCAGCTTTCCAGTGTCGAACACTGAAGCTTTCTTT.

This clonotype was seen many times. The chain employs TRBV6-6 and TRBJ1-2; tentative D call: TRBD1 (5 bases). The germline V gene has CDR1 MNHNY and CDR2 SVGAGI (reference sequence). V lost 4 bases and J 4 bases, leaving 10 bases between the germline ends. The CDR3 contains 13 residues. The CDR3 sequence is CASSWEGTYGYTF. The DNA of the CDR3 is TGTGCCAGCAGTTGGGAGGGGACCTATGGCTACACCTTC.

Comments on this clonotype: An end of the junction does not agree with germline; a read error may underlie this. DNA for the CDR3: TGTGTCAGCAGTGAAATCAGGACGCGGGCTGAAGCTTTCTTT. Amino acid sequence: CVSSEIRTRAEAFF. The gene calls are TRBV6-1 and TRBJ1-1; no clear D. This CDR3 has 14 amino acids. The germline gives CDR1 MNHNS, CDR2 SASEGT.

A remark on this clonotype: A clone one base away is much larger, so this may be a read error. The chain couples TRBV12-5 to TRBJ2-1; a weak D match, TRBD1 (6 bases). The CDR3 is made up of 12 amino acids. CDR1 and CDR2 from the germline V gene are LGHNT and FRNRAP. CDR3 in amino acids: CTSGLGQYEQFF. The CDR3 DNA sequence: TGTACTAGTGGTTTGGGACAATATGAGCAGTTCTTC.

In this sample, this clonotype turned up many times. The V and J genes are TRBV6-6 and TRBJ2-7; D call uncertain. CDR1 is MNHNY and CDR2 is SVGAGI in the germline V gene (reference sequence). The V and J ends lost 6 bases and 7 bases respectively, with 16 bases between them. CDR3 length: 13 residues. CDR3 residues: CASRGTTAPEQYF. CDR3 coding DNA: TGTGCCAGCAGGGGTACAACGGCCCCTGAGCAGTACTTC.

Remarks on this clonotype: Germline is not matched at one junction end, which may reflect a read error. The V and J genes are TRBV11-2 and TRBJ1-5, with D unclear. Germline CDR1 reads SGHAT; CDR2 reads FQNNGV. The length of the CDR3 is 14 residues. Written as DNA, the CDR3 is TGTGCCAGGAGCTTAGACACAGCGGATCAGCCCCAGCATTTT. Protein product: CARSLDTADQPQHF.

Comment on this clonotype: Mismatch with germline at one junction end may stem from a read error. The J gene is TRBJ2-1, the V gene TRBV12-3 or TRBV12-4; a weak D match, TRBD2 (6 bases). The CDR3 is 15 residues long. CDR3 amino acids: CASSLASGHYNEQSF. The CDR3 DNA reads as TGTGCCAGCAGTTTAGCTAGCGGTCACTACAATGAGCAGTCCTTC.

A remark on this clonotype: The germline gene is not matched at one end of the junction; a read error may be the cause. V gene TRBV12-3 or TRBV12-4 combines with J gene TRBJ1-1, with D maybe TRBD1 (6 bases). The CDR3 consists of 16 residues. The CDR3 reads CAGSDPAGAGSTEAFF. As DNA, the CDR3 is TGTGCCGGCAGTGACCCTGCAGGGGCAGGGAGCACTGAAGCTTTCTTT.

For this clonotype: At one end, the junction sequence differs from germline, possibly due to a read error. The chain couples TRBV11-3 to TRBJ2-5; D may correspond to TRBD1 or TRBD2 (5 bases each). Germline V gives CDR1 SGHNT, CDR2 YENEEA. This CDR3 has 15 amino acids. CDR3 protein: CASNLGTAPTETQYF. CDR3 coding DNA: TGTGCCAGCAACTTAGGGACGGCCCCGACGGAGACCCAGTACTTC.

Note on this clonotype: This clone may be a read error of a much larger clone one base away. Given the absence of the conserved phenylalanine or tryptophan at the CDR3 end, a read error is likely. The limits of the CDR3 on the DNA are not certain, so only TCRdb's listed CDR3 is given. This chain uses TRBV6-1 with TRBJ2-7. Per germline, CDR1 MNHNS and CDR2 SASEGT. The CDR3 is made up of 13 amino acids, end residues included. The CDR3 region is CASSEGMALPEYI.